The sequence of this T cell receptor beta chain was determined in a study of Ad26.COV2.S vaccination and SARS-CoV-2 variants. On the study more broadly: Each vaccinee took Ad26.COV2.S intramuscularly, once or twice 56 days apart.

Regarding this clone: Antigen unknown.

Treatment described: 19 received Ad26.COV2.S at low or high dose, single or two shots; roughly 5 received placebo; per-sample allocation not given. Sampling took place 63 days after the first vaccine or placebo injection. At a Boston site, the person donating was an adult of 18-55 years. General study points: Quantification of TCR breadth and depth may have yielded underestimates of total T cell responses.

From germline, CDR1 is MNHNS and CDR2 SASEGT. CDR3 length equals 16 residues. The V gene end was trimmed by 4 bases and the J gene end by 0 bases; junction bases not matched to a gene: 7. The table came from immunoSEQ multiplex PCR; TCRdb's copy has only in-frame clones and leaves some out. The sample yields roughly 380,000 clones, about 88% seen once. This TCR was sampled from a person aged 18-65 years who received the Ad26.COV2.S COVID-19 vaccine or a placebo. This chain connects TRBV6-1 to TRBJ2-7; 9 bases align to TRBD2. Sequenced here: peripheral blood, sampled in a trial of Ad26.COV2.S vaccine versus placebo. In DNA form, the CDR3 reads TGTGCCAGCAGTGGACTTAGCGGGGGAATCTCCTACGAGCAGTACTTC. Its translation: CASSGLSGGISYEQYF.